This TCR beta chain was sequenced during a study of PD-1 blockade in classical Hodgkin lymphoma. This clone came up once. What it recognizes is unknown. Clones were sequenced by immunoSEQ multiplex PCR, and TCRdb holds only the in-frame ones, with some missing. The repertoire holds approximately 60,000 clones, with 90% as singletons. Each patient relapsed following autologous stem cell transplantation, and prior brentuximab vedotin exposure differed. Patients reached a best response of complete response, partial response or progressive disease. Trimming shortened V by 10 bases and J by 3 bases, and 31 bases separated the two germline ends. CDR3 length equals 19 residues. Germline V CDR1 and CDR2: MNHEY, SMNVEV (reference sequence). Study findings and constraints: Patients with an early start, nivolumab under 1 year after ASCT, were excluded. By C4D1 there was a significant rise in CD4+ TCR diversity but not in CD8+ TCR diversity.

Here the sequenced sample was peripheral blood mononuclear cells (PBMCs), taken at baseline. The receptor's source is a human donor with classical Hodgkin lymphoma. The V and J genes are TRBV27 and TRBJ1-3, with D possibly matching TRBD1 (6 bases). In DNA, the CDR3 is TGTGCCACCCCCTTCGAGGGCAGGGGTGATGCAGTAGTTGGAAACACCATATATTTT. Translating it yields CATPFEGRGDAVVGNTIYF.